This passage covers 23 T cell receptor beta chains from one sample sequenced in a study of regulatory T cells in long-lasting Graves disease. The time point here: newly diagnosed GD, antithyroid drugs for less than 3 months. The authors made the TCR library using RNA they extracted from PBMCs. Construction of the TCR beta libraries employed iRepertoire HTBI primers in conjunction with Arm-PCR of CDR3 regions. Each CDR3 protein is one row after TCRdb ran MiXCR on the multiplex PCR reads. This sample yields 450,000 to 650,000 distinct CDR3 sequences, of which about 16% are seen a single time; more than 20% belongs to the top ten. Another study also made use of these data, one on T cells in Graves' hyperthyroidism and ophthalmopathy.

The specimen comprised peripheral blood mononuclear cells (PBMCs), sampled at new diagnosis, from a patient treated with antithyroid drugs. Receptors originate from a woman aged 35-65 years with Graves disease.

This clonotype was counted at least ten times. This chain joins TRBV2 and TRBJ1-2, with D uncertain. Trimming pared 10 bases from V and 7 bases from J, leaving 16 bases between. Per germline, CDR1 SNHLY and CDR2 FYNNEI. This CDR3 is built from 12 residues. CDR3 bases: TGTGCCACCCGTGACATGACCTCTGGCTACACCTTC. Its translation is CATRDMTSGYTF.

In this sample, this clonotype turned up many times. The chain couples TRBV11-1 to TRBJ2-7; D gene ambiguous. The ends were cut back, 4 bases at V and 0 bases at J, with 10 bases in the middle. Per the germline V gene, CDR1 is SGHAT and CDR2 is FQDESV (reference sequence). The CDR3 sequence is 14 residues long. The CDR3 here is CASSSTWSSYEQYF. The CDR3 DNA is TGTGCCAGCAGCTCGACCTGGTCCTCCTACGAGCAGTACTTC. The full variable domain, rest sourced from reference TRBV11-1 and TRBJ2-7, is EAEVAQSPRYKITEKSQAVAFWCDPISGHATLYWYRQILGQGPELLVQFQDESVVDDSQLPKDRFSAERLKGVDSTLKIQPAELGDSAMYLCASSSTWSSYEQYFGPGTRLTVT.

This CDR3 reads CATSRDWAEYNSPLHF. CDR3 sequence (DNA): TGTGCCACCAGCAGAGATTGGGCGGAGTATAATTCACCCCTCCACTTT. The chain uses TRBV15 and TRBJ1-6; D is unclear. The CDR3 has 16 amino acids. The germline V gene has CDR1 LNHNV and CDR2 YYDKDF (reference sequence). Between the trimmed V and J ends, which lost 0 bases and 4 bases, there was a span of 10 bases.

This clonotype has more than one count but fewer than ten. This chain joins TRBV14 and TRBJ2-1; 9 bases agree with TRBD1. The ends lost 3 bases at V and 6 bases at J; junction bases unmatched: 6. In germline, CDR1 is SGHDN, CDR2 FVKESK. There are 15 residues in the CDR3. The CDR3 DNA follows: TGTGCCAGCAGCCAGCCGGGACAGGGAACCAATGAGCAGTTCTTC. Amino acid sequence: CASSQPGQGTNEQFF.

This clonotype was recorded many times. The chain uses TRBV30 and TRBJ1-5; TRBD1 matches at 7 bases. Trimming removed 2 bases from V and 4 bases from J; junction bases left unmatched: 2. CDR1 GTSNPN and CDR2 SVGIG come from the germline V gene (reference sequence). This CDR3 is 13 amino acids long. CDR3 sequence (DNA): TGTGCCTGGAGTATCAGGGGGAATCAGCCCCAGCATTTT. It is translated as CAWSIRGNQPQHF.

This clonotype was picked up many times. The V call is TRBV7-9, the J call TRBJ2-3; 12 nucleotides line up with TRBD2. CDR1 and CDR2 (germline): SEHNR, FQNEAQ (reference sequence). This CDR3 has 15 amino acids. V trimming: 6 bases; J trimming: 3 bases; junction bases outside the gene matches: 4. The CDR3: CASSSLAGGTDTQYF. CDR3 nucleotides: TGTGCCAGCAGTTCTCTAGCGGGGGGGACAGATACGCAGTATTTT.

This clonotype was found a few times. CDR3 in DNA: TGTGCCAGCAGCTTAGCGGGGGCTCTGAACACTGAAGCTTTCTTT. Translated, it gives CASSLAGALNTEAFF. V gene TRBV7-9 combines with J gene TRBJ1-1; D perhaps matches TRBD1 (6 bases). The ends were cut back, 0 bases at V and 0 bases at J, with 8 bases in the middle. Germline CDR1 reads SEHNR; CDR2 reads FQNEAQ (reference sequence). The CDR3 totals 15 residues.

The genes are TRBV6-1 and TRBJ1-2, with D hard to call. The V and J ends lost 2 bases and 3 bases respectively, with 7 bases between them. The CDR3 runs 13 residues. Germline CDR1 MNHNS, CDR2 SASEGT. DNA for the CDR3: TGTGCCAGCAGTGAAACCCAATACTATGGCTACACCTTC. Amino acid sequence: CASSETQYYGYTF.

This clonotype has at least ten counts. The chain links TRBV3-1 to TRBJ2-2, with D perhaps given as TRBD1 or TRBD2 (5 bases each). Per the germline V gene, CDR1 is LGHDT and CDR2 is YNNKEL (reference sequence). V was cut by 2 bases and J by 0 bases, with 7 bases left in between. The CDR3 loop spans 15 amino acids. This CDR3 reads CASSQPGPNTGELFF. CDR3 nucleotide sequence: TGTGCCAGCAGCCAACCGGGACCGAACACCGGGGAGCTGTTTTTT.

Many counts were recorded for this clonotype. V and J are TRBV12-3 or TRBV12-4 and TRBJ1-6, with 8 bases aligning to TRBD1. V shed 5 bases, J shed 8 bases, and the junction held 5 bases outside the gene matches. The CDR3 has 14 residues. The CDR3 bases are TGTGCCAGCAGTACAGGACAGGGCGATTCACCCCTCCACTTT. Protein product: CASSTGQGDSPLHF.

The DNA of the CDR3 is TGTGCCAGCAGTTCTGCTGGTACCGGGGAGCTGTTTTTT. It encodes CASSSAGTGELFF. This chain joins TRBV6-9 and TRBJ2-2, with D unclear. Trimming removed 4 bases from V and 5 bases from J, with 8 bases in between. This CDR3 comprises 13 residues. The germline gives CDR1 MNHGY, CDR2 SVAAGI.

The V gene is TRBV7-9, the J gene TRBJ2-7, with 7 positions matching TRBD1. V shed 7 bases and J 1 base; nucleotides not matched to a gene: 7. Looked up from germline, CDR1 is SEHNR and CDR2 is FQNEAQ (reference sequence). The CDR3 runs 14 residues. The CDR3 loop is CASKPQGVSYEQYF. DNA of the CDR3: TGTGCCAGCAAACCCCAGGGGGTATCCTACGAGCAGTACTTC.

At least ten counts were recorded for this clonotype. V and J are TRBV12-3 or TRBV12-4 and TRBJ2-1; the D is unclear. This CDR3 is built from 18 residues. The V end was cut by 0 bases, the J end by 10 bases, with 25 bases between. The DNA of the CDR3 is TGTGCCAGCAGTTTAGCTATCGGCCTAGATTTGCTTATGAAGGAGCAGTTCTTC. Protein product: CASSLAIGLDLLMKEQFF.

Ten or more counts support this clonotype. The chain couples TRBV2 to TRBJ1-5; D perhaps matches TRBD1 (6 bases). The CDR3 totals 15 residues. CDR1 and CDR2 (germline): SNHLY, FYNNEI. The germline V and J ends were trimmed by 6 bases and 2 bases, with 14 bases remaining between them. The CDR3 DNA reads TGTGCCAGCAGCGATACAGGGATGGGCAATCAGCCCCAGCATTTT. Translation gives CASSDTGMGNQPQHF.

Ten or more counts support this clonotype. The rearrangement links TRBV30 to TRBJ1-5; possible D gene TRBD1, 5 bases. Germline values: CDR1 GTSNPN, CDR2 SVGIG (reference sequence). The V end lost 0 bases, the J end lost 0 bases, and 9 bases lay between the germline ends. The CDR3 is 15 amino acids. Written as DNA, the CDR3 is TGTGCCTGGAGTGTACTAACAGGTAGCAATCAGCCCCAGCATTTT. As protein: CAWSVLTGSNQPQHF.

This chain connects TRBV2 to TRBJ1-6, with a possible D match to TRBD1 (5 bases). Trimming pared 6 bases from V and 7 bases from J, leaving 10 bases between. Germline V gives CDR1 SNHLY, CDR2 FYNNEI. This CDR3 comprises 13 residues. CDR3 protein: CASRGTLNSPLHF. The CDR3 DNA follows: TGTGCCAGCAGGGGGACCCTAAATTCACCCCTCCACTTT.

This chain connects TRBV12-5 to TRBJ2-1; D may be TRBD1 (6 bases). CDR3 length equals 16 residues. Trimming pared 0 bases from V and 2 bases from J, leaving 11 bases between. Germline V lookup: CDR1 LGHNT, CDR2 FRNRAP. In DNA form, the CDR3 reads TGTGCTAGTGGTTTGGTACTCCGGGACACCTACAATGAGCAGTTCTTC. This codes for CASGLVLRDTYNEQFF.

This clonotype appeared many times. This chain connects TRBV5-1 to TRBJ1-1; D is possibly TRBD1 (5 bases). CDR1 is SGHRS and CDR2 is YFSETQ in the germline V gene. The CDR3 sequence is 11 residues long. V lost 7 bases, J lost 3 bases, and 7 bases lay in between. For the CDR3, the DNA is TGCGCCAGCGGGGGGGACACTGAAGCTTTCTTT. Protein product: CASGGDTEAFF. The full variable domain, its missing parts supplied by reference TRBV5-1 and TRBJ1-1, is KAGVTQTPRYLIKTRGQQVTLSCSPISGHRSVSWYQQTPGQGLQFLFEYFSETQRNKGNFPGRFSGRQFSNSRSEMNVSTLELGDSALYLCASGGDTEAFFGQGTRLTVV.

Turning to this clonotype: Since a much larger clone is just one base distant, this may be a read error. The chain recombines TRBV2 with TRBJ2-1, with a weak D call TRBD2 (5 bases). Gene TRBJ2-3 matches the end of the DNA better, so the J call may be wrong. The V gene's germline CDR1 is SNHLY and CDR2 FYNNEI. The CDR3 length is 15 residues. DNA of the CDR3: TGTGCCAGCAGTGAACGGGTGCGGGGCACAGATACGCAGTATTTT. Its protein product is CASSERVRGTDTQYF.

This clonotype was detected ten times or more. The chain has TRBV20-1 and TRBJ2-1; D remains ambiguous. Trimming took off 7 bases at V and 1 base at J, with 5 bases between the two ends. Germline assignment: CDR1 DFQATT and CDR2 SNEGSKA (reference sequence). The CDR3 runs to 11 residues. Here the CDR3 reads CSVNSYNEQFF. The CDR3 DNA reads TGCAGTGTGAATTCCTACAATGAGCAGTTCTTC.

In its sample, this clonotype was seen a few times. The CDR3, as DNA: TGTGCCAGCAGCCCCGGGGTAGCGTCGGTCAATGAGCAGTTCTTC. It specifies CASSPGVASVNEQFF. This chain joins TRBV7-6 and TRBJ2-1; tentative D call: TRBD2 (5 bases). V was cut by 5 bases and J by 6 bases, with 17 bases left in between. Germline values: CDR1 SGHVS, CDR2 FNYEAQ. CDR3 length: 15 residues.

On this clonotype itself: This may be a read error, as it is one base from a much larger clone. This chain joins TRBV20-1 and TRBJ2-4; D is perhaps TRBD2 (5 bases). CDR3 length: 13 residues. V gave up 3 bases and J gave up 0 bases, with 6 bases separating them. Germline assignment: CDR1 DFQATT and CDR2 SNEGSKA (reference sequence). CDR3 region: CSASGIAKNIQYF. The CDR3 coding sequence is TGCAGTGCTAGCGGGATAGCCAAAAACATTCAGTACTTC.

The sample holds many counts of this clonotype. This chain links TRBV6-2 or TRBV6-3 with TRBJ2-1; 7 bases are a match to TRBD1. Looked up from germline, CDR1 is MNHEY and CDR2 is SVGEGT. The CDR3 contains 15 residues. Trimming at V came to 5 bases and at J to 7 bases, leaving 11 bases not matched to a gene. The CDR3, as DNA: TGTGCCAGCAGTGAAGGGGGCAGCAGGGCGAATGAGCAGTTCTTC. Translated: CASSEGGSRANEQFF.